This T cell receptor beta chain is drawn from a study of blood T cells in healthy people across ages. Between the trimmed V and J ends, which lost 0 bases and 0 bases, there was a span of 9 bases. The CDR3 runs to 15 residues. Germline CDR1 SGDLS, CDR2 YYNGEE. The second PCR ran about 6 to 11 cycles with a sample-barcoded 5' primer and J-beta primers. MiXCR, run by TCRdb on the 5' RACE reads, gives a single entry per CDR3 protein. The sample has fewer than 2,000,000 distinct CDR3 sequences, more than 35% seen once. Points from the study as a whole: With naive T cell percentage, TCR beta diversity showed a strong correlation.

Concerning this clonotype: Its antigen remains unknown.

V gene TRBV9 combines with J gene TRBJ1-2; D may be TRBD1 (6 bases). The material sequenced was blood. The origin of this receptor is a human donor in good health. The CDR3, as DNA: TGTGCCAGCAGCGTAGTGGAGGGGGCTAACTATGGCTACACCTTC. Translation gives CASSVVEGANYGYTF.